The clone carrying this T cell receptor (beta chain) was counted only a few times. The assay was immunoSEQ multiplex PCR, and TCRdb's table has in-frame clones only and misses some. The table lists about 83,000 clones, roughly 88% of them singletons. Germline CDR1 and CDR2: MGHDK and SYGVNS. The CDR3 sequence is 15 residues long. V was cut by 8 bases and J by 1 base, with 18 bases left in between. The sample comes from a study of T cell responses to AZD1222 COVID-19 vaccine. This specimen was peripheral blood, taken on day 0 of MenACWY control vaccination. This sequence joins TRBV25-1 and TRBJ2-7; D perhaps matches TRBD1 (5 bases). This receptor was obtained from an adult in good health. CDR3 in amino acids: CASQPTGRPSYEQYF. The DNA of the CDR3 is TGTGCCAGCCAGCCTACAGGTCGGCCATCCTACGAGCAGTACTTC.